The entry below gives a single T cell receptor (beta chain) sequence along with its context. Antigen: not known. The CDR3 is 12 amino acids. Trimming took 2 bases from V and 5 from J, leaving 7 bases between them. Looked up from germline, CDR1 is SGDLS and CDR2 is YYNGEE. Method: immunoSEQ multiplex PCR; TCRdb's copy keeps in-frame clones and lacks some. The data hold 200,000 or so clones, with roughly 84% observed a single time. The data derive from a study of cytomegalovirus exposure and HLA in healthy donors. Overall study findings and caveats: The finding came from a later analysis; first-cohort TCR clusters tended to co-occur in the 130 or so validation repertoires.

The specimen was PBMCs. The TCR comes from a woman aged 18-30 years in good health and CMV-seropositive. The gene calls are TRBV9 and TRBJ1-2; D is uncertain. The CDR3 sequence: CASSVGEYGYTF. As DNA, the CDR3 is TGTGCCAGCAGCGTCGGGGAATATGGCTACACCTTC.